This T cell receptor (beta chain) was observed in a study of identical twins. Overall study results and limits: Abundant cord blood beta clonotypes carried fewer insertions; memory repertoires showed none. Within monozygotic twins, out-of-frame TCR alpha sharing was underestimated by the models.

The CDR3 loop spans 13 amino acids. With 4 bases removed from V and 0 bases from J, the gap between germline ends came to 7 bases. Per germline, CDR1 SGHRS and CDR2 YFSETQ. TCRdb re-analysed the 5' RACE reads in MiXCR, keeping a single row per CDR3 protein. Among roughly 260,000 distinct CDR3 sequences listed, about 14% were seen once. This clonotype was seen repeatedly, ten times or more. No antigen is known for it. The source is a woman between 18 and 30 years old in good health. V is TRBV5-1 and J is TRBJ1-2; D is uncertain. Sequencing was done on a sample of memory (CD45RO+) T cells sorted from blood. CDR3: CASSPRTNYGYTF. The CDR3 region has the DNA TGCGCCAGCAGCCCCAGGACTAACTATGGCTACACCTTC.